This record looks at one T cell receptor beta chain sequence and its context. Its antigen is unidentified. The CDR3 extends 3 residues past the end of the read, so its final part is completed from the germline J gene. All participants had a single incident cervical HPV16 infection, and prevalent HPV16 infections were excluded. Sequencing was performed with immunoSEQ multiplex PCR; in TCRdb, only in-frame clones are kept and a portion is missing. This sample's table reports roughly 47,000 clones. Trimming took off 4 bases at V and 0 bases at J, with 10 bases between the two ends. The CDR3 spans 15 residues. CDR1 MRHNA and CDR2 SNTAGT come from the germline V gene. The data belong to a study of T cells in women clearing cervical HPV infection. In the study overall: Blood came at first lesion visit for cases, post-clearance for controls.

Findings of the study overall: Effector/memory and HPV-specific T cells were not isolated, and association timing is unknown.

The genes are TRBV6-4 and TRBJ2-1; unclear D gene. The clonotype originates from a woman between 18 and 75 years old with a cervical HPV16 infection that either progressed to CIN3+ or cleared (not recorded which). The source material was blood buffy coat. CDR3 sequence reads: CASSVAANSYNEQFF. Incomplete CDR3 DNA: TGTGCCAGCAGTGTAGCAGCAAACTCCTACAATGAG.